This T cell receptor beta chain was recorded in a study of cytomegalovirus exposure and HLA in healthy donors. About the research overall: A prior analysis found roughly 110 million unique TCR beta sequences from 150 million to 200 million T cells. Overall study results and limits: Specificity of a few CMV-associated chains for CMV antigens was verified in vitro. An ancestry cluster, one associated with Asian ancestry, reportedly showed fewer N-insertions than the 666-donor mean in a later analysis. A later analysis, which compared TCR beta chains of equal frequency, found the HLA-associated ones more clonally expanded.

Worth noting for this clone: Its specificity is not known.

The CDR3 spans 12 residues. Deletions cut 2 bases from V and 5 bases from J, with 6 bases between. Germline loops: CDR1 LNHNV, CDR2 YYDKDF (reference sequence). Researchers ran the PCR with 60 Vbeta and 13 Jbeta primers. The repertoire was sequenced with immunoSEQ multiplex PCR; TCRdb's copy has only in-frame clones and lacks some. The table lists about 140,000 clones, 70% to 85% of them singletons. This TCR came from a woman aged 40 to 55 in good health and CMV-seronegative. Sequenced input: PBMCs. The V and J genes are TRBV15 and TRBJ2-5; no clear D gene. As DNA, the CDR3 is TGTGCCACCAGCAGATTTATGGAGACCCAGTACTTC. Residues: CATSRFMETQYF.